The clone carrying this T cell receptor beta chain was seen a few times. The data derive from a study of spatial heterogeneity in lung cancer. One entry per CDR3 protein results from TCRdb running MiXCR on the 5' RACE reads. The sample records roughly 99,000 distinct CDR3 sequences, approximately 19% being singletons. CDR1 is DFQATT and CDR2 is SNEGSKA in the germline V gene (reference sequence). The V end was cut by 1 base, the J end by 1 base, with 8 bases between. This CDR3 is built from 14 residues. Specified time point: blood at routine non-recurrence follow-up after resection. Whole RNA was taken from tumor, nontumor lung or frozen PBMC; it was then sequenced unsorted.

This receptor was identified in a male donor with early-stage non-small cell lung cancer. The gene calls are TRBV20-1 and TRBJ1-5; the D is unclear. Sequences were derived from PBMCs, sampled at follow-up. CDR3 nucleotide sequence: TGCAGTGCTAGAGGGGTAAGAAGCAATCAGCCCCAGCATTTT. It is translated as CSARGVRSNQPQHF.